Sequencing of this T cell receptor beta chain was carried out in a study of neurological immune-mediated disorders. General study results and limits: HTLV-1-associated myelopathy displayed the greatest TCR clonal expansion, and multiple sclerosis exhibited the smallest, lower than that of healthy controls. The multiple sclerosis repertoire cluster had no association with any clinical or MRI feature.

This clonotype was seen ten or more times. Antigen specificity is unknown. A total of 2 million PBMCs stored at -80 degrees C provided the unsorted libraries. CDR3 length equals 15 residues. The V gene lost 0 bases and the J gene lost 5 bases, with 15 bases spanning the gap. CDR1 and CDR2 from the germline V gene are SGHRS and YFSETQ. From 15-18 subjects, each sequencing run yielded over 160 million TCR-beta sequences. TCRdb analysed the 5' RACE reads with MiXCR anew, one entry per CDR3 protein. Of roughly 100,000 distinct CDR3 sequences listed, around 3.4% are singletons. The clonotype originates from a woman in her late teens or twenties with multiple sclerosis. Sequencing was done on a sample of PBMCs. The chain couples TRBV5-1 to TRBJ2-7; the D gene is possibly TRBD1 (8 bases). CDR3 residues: CASSLGTGRGNEQYF. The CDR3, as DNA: TGCGCCAGCAGCTTGGGGACAGGGAGGGGCAACGAGCAGTACTTC. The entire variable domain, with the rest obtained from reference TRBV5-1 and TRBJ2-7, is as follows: KAGVTQTPRYLIKTRGQQVTLSCSPISGHRSVSWYQQTPGQGLQFLFEYFSETQRNKGNFPGRFSGRQFSNSRSEMNVSTLELGDSALYLCASSLGTGRGNEQYFGPGTRLTVT.